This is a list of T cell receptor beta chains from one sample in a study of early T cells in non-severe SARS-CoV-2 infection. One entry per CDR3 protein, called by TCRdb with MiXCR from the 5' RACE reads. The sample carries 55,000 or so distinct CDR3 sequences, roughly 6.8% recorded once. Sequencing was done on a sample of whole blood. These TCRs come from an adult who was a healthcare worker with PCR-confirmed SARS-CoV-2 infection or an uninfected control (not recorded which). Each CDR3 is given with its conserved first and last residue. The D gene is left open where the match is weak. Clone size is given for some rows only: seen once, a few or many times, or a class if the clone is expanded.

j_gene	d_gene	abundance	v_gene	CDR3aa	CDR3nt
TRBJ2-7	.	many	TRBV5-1	CASSVGAISYEQYF	TGCGCCAGCAGCGTGGGGGCCATAAGTTACGAGCAGTACTTC
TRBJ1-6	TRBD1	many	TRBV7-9	CASSPTGSPLHF	TGTGCCAGCAGCCCGACAGGGTCACCCCTCCACTTT
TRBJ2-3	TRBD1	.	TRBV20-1	CSALATGASTDTQYF	TGCAGTGCGCTAGCGACAGGGGCTAGCACAGATACGCAGTATTTT
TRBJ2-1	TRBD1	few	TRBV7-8	CASSLISGGFPRNEQFF	TGTGCCAGCAGCTTAATATCAGGGGGCTTTCCCCGGAATGAGCAGTTCTTC
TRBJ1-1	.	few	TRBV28	CASSLTTWSTEAFF	TGTGCCAGCAGTCTAACCACTTGGAGCACTGAAGCTTTCTTT
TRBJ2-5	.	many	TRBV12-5	CASGFGFPQETQYF	TGTGCTAGTGGTTTTGGATTCCCGCAAGAGACCCAGTACTTC
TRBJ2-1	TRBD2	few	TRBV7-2	CASGEPGLAGLSEQFF	TGTGCCAGCGGAGAACCGGGACTAGCGGGTTTAAGTGAGCAGTTCTTC
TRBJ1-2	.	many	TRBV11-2	CASSPNYYGYTF	TGTGCCAGCAGCCCAAATTACTATGGCTACACCTTC
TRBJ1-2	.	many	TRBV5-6	CASSRGGNYGYTF	TGTGCCAGCAGTAGGGGCGGGAACTATGGCTACACCTTC
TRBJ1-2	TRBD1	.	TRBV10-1	CASSRDREGYTF	TGCGCCAGCAGTCGGGACAGAGAGGGCTACACCTTC
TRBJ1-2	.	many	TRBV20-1	CSASRGNGYTF	TGCAGTGCTAGTCGGGGAAATGGCTACACCTTC
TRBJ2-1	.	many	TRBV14	CASSPVRTRHSEQFF	TGTGCCAGCAGCCCCGTTCGGACACGGCACAGTGAGCAGTTCTTC
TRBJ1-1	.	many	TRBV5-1	CASSLVFATANTEAFF	TGCGCCAGCAGCTTGGTATTTGCGACAGCGAACACTGAAGCTTTCTTT
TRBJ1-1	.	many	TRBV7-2	CASSRGEAGGTEAFF	TGTGCCAGCAGCAGGGGGGAGGCCGGGGGCACTGAAGCTTTCTTT
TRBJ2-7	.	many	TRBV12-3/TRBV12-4	CASSFGDKRISSYEQYF	TGTGCCAGCAGTTTTGGGGACAAGAGAATTAGTTCCTACGAGCAGTACTTC
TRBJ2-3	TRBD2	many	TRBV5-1	CASSLASGRTDTQYF	TGCGCCAGCAGCTTGGCTAGCGGGCGCACAGATACGCAGTATTTT
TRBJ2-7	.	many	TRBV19	CASSILTEQYF	TGTGCCAGTAGTATCTTAACCGAGCAGTACTTC
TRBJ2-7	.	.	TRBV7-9	CASSLGTSSYEQYF	TGTGCCAGCAGCTTAGGCACGAGCTCCTACGAGCAGTACTTC
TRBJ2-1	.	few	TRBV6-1	CASSEAPGIHNEQFF	TGTGCCAGCAGTGAAGCGCCCGGGATCCACAATGAGCAGTTCTTC
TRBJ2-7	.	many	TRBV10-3	CAISTPAGVSVDEQYF	TGTGCCATCAGTACCCCGGCAGGGGTATCTGTTGACGAGCAGTACTTC
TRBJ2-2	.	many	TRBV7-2	CASSQGVGELFF	TGTGCCAGCAGTCAGGGAGTCGGGGAGCTGTTTTTT
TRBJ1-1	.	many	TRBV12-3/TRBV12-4	CASSLRAGRMNTEAFF	TGTGCCAGCAGTTTGCGGGCAGGAAGGATGAACACTGAAGCTTTCTTT
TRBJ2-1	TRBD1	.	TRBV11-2	CASSPAGTGYNEQFF	TGTGCCAGCAGCCCGGCCGGGACAGGGTACAATGAGCAGTTCTTC
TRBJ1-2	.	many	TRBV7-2	CASSPVASYGYTF	TGTGCCAGCAGCCCTGTTGCCAGTTATGGCTACACCTTC
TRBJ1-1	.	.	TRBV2	CAIGDRGNTEAFF	TGTGCCATCGGTGATAGAGGGAACACTGAAGCTTTCTTT
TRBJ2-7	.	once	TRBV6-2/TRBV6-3	CASSYWTAYEQYF	TGTGCCAGCAGTTACTGGACAGCCTACGAGCAGTACTTC
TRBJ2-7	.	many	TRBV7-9	CASSSSPGHLDYEQYF	TGTGCCAGCAGCTCATCGCCGGGACACCTCGACTACGAGCAGTACTTC
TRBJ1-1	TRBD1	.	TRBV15	CATRMDRGSNTEAFF	TGTGCCACCAGGATGGACAGGGGCTCTAACACTGAAGCTTTCTTT
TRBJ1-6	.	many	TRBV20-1	CSEQKGVGSPLHF	TGCAGTGAACAGAAGGGAGTTGGTTCACCCCTCCACTTT
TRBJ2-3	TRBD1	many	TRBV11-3	CASSKDRRHTQYF	TGTGCCAGCAGCAAGGACAGGAGGCATACGCAGTATTTT
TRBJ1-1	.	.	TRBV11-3	CASSSSRGRNTEAFF	TGTGCCAGCAGCTCCTCCCGGGGGAGGAACACTGAAGCTTTCTTT
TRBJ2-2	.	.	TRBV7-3	CASSRSGNTGELFF	TGTGCCAGCAGCCGTAGCGGGAACACCGGGGAGCTGTTTTTT
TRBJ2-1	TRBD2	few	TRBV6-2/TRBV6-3	CASSRTSGGRTPNEQFF	TGTGCCAGCAGCCGGACTAGCGGGGGTCGCACACCCAATGAGCAGTTCTTC
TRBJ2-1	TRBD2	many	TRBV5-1	CASSVGLADYNEQFF	TGCGCCAGCAGCGTGGGACTAGCGGACTACAATGAGCAGTTCTTC
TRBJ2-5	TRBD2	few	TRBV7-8	CASSPPGSGEGETQYF	TGTGCCAGCAGCCCCCCGGGTAGCGGGGAGGGAGAGACCCAGTACTTC
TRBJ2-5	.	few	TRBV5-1	CASSSSRGAAETQYF	TGCGCCAGCAGCTCGTCGAGGGGGGCGGCAGAGACCCAGTACTTC
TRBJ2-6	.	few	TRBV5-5	CASSFWGTAGANVLTF	TGTGCCAGCAGCTTCTGGGGGACCGCGGGGGCCAACGTCCTGACTTTC
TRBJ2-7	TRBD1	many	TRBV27	CASSPAWGTGYEQYF	TGTGCCAGCAGTCCGGCCTGGGGGACAGGGTACGAGCAGTACTTC
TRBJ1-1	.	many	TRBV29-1	CSVLGDVTEAFF	TGCAGCGTTTTAGGGGATGTCACTGAAGCTTTCTTT
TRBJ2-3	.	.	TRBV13	CASSFSSTDTQYF	TGTGCCAGCAGCTTTAGCAGCACAGATACGCAGTATTTT
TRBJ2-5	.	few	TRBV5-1	CASSLAPAQETQYF	TGCGCCAGCAGCTTGGCTCCAGCCCAAGAGACCCAGTACTTC
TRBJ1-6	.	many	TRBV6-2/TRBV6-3	CASSYRGLDSPLHF	TGTGCCAGCAGTTACAGGGGTTTGGATTCACCCCTCCACTTT
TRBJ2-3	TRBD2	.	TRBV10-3	CAITPLAGPTAHTDTQYF	TGTGCCATCACGCCACTAGCGGGGCCAACAGCCCACACAGATACGCAGTATTTT
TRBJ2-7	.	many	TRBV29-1	CSVEGSYEQYF	TGCAGCGTTGAAGGATCCTACGAGCAGTACTTC
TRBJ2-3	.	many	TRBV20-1	CSARDFVGADTQYF	TGCAGTGCTAGAGATTTTGTGGGAGCAGATACGCAGTATTTT
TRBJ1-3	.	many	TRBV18	CASSPDRSYSGNTIYF	TGTGCCAGCTCACCTGACAGGTCCTACTCTGGAAACACCATATATTTT
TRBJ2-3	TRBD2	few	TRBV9	CASSVGIAGGRDTQYF	TGTGCCAGCAGCGTAGGAATAGCGGGGGGGCGCGATACGCAGTATTTT
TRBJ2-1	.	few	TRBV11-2	CASSDGGQPVLEQFF	TGTGCCAGCAGCGACGGGGGGCAACCGGTTTTAGAGCAGTTCTTC